This T cell receptor (beta chain) was found in a study of regulatory T cells in long-lasting Graves disease. Whole-study results and caveats: Newly diagnosed patients had higher TCR diversity than persistent Graves' patients did.

The time point: newly diagnosed GD, antithyroid drugs for less than 3 months. Researchers made the TCR library from RNA that was extracted from PBMCs. Ten or more counts support this clonotype. Its specificity is unknown. Arm-PCR of CDR3 regions and iRepertoire HTBI primers were the basis on which TCR beta libraries were built. TCRdb itself ran the multiplex PCR reads through MiXCR, one entry per CDR3 protein. Of around 460,000 distinct CDR3 sequences listed, 14% are singletons. These data were also reused for a study on T cells in Graves' hyperthyroidism and ophthalmopathy.

The sequence came from a woman aged 45-65 years with Graves disease. Sequencing was performed on peripheral blood mononuclear cells (PBMCs), taken at new diagnosis, from a patient treated with antithyroid drugs.

The CDR3 sequence: CASSFPGQQVETQYF. For the CDR3, the DNA is TGTGCCAGCAGCTTCCCCGGCCAGCAGGTGGAGACCCAGTACTTC. The chain combines TRBV7-8 with TRBJ2-5; D call uncertain. Germline loops: CDR1 SGHVS, CDR2 FQNEAQ. The CDR3 has 15 residues. V was cut by 3 bases and J by 5 bases, with 16 bases left in between.